These 23 T cell receptor beta chains share one sample of origin, sequenced in a study of CD8 T cells in Susac syndrome. RNA, at about 0.5 to 1 ug, was reverse transcribed with random hexamers. TCRdb ran MiXCR on the immunoSEQ multiplex PCR reads and lists one entry per CDR3 protein. The repertoire has roughly 190,000 distinct CDR3 sequences, approximately 95% of them found once; the top ten carry 0.075% to 0.1%. Source material: CD4+ T cells from PBMCs. Receptors originate from a human donor with Susac syndrome.

In its sample, this clonotype was seen once. The chain carries TRBV20-1 and TRBJ1-2, with D uncertain. Germline loops: CDR1 DFQATT, CDR2 SNEGSKA (reference sequence). This CDR3 has 13 amino acids. Between the trimmed V and J ends, which lost 6 bases and 2 bases, there was a span of 13 bases. The CDR3 region is CSAVEDSNYGYTF. CDR3 DNA sequence: TGCAGTGCAGTAGAAGATAGCAACTATGGCTACACCTTC.

V and J are TRBV5-1 and TRBJ2-2; unclear D gene. The length of the CDR3 is 14 residues. CDR1 and CDR2 from the germline V gene are SGHRS and YFSETQ. Between the trimmed V and J ends, which lost 4 bases and 9 bases, there was a span of 16 bases. CDR3 nucleotide sequence: TGCGCCAGCAGCCACCGGACCGGTCGGAGGGAGCTGTTTTTT. This sequence encodes CASSHRTGRRELFF.

The gene calls are TRBV29-1 and TRBJ2-7; the match to TRBD1 covers 12 bases. CDR1 SQVTM and CDR2 ANQGSEA come from the germline V gene. The CDR3 consists of 13 residues. V shed 6 bases and J 7 bases; nucleotides not matched to a gene: 7. The CDR3 DNA sequence: TGCAGCGTCCTGGGACAGGGGGCGCGGGAGCAGTACTTC. This codes for CSVLGQGAREQYF.

A remark on this clonotype: The junction departs from the called germline gene at one end, perhaps through a read error. The chain uses TRBV5-1 and TRBJ2-5; 10 bases are a match to TRBD1. Looked up from germline, CDR1 is SGHRS and CDR2 is YFSETQ. CDR3 length: 12 amino acids. CDR3 residues: CASSPGQGSSNF. DNA for the CDR3: TGCGCCAGCAGCCCGGGACAGGGGTCTTCCAACTTC. Looking up the rest from reference TRBV5-1 and TRBJ2-5 gives the full variable domain: KAGVTQTPRYLIKTRGQQVTLSCSPISGHRSVSWYQQTPGQGLQFLFEYFSETQRNKGNFPGRFSGRQFSNSRSEMNVSTLELGDSALYLCASSPGQGSSNFGPGTRLLVL.

The rearrangement joins TRBV29-1 to TRBJ1-1; the match to TRBD1 covers 8 bases. Trimming at V came to 4 bases and at J to 5 bases, leaving 3 bases not matched to a gene. The germline gives CDR1 SQVTM, CDR2 ANQGSEA. The CDR3 length is 12 residues. The CDR3 DNA is TGCAGCGTTGCCTACAGGGGGACTGAAGCTTTCTTT. It specifies CSVAYRGTEAFF.

In nucleotides, the CDR3 is TGTGCCATCAGCACAACAGGGGCCACCGGGGAGCTGTTTTTT. Amino acid sequence: CAISTTGATGELFF. V and J are TRBV10-3 and TRBJ2-2; 7 bases are a match to TRBD1. The CDR3 has 14 residues. V was clipped by 6 bases and J by 4 bases; unmatched bases: 5. CDR1 and CDR2 (germline): ENHRY, SYGVKD.

This sequence joins TRBV30 and TRBJ1-4, with 7 nucleotides matching TRBD1. Germline V gene sequence: CDR1 GTSNPN, CDR2 SVGIG (reference sequence). This CDR3 contains 14 residues. V was clipped by 2 bases and J by 6 bases; unmatched bases: 6. CDR3 protein: CAWSLGGRDEKLFF. The CDR3 bases are TGTGCCTGGAGTTTAGGGGGCCGCGATGAAAAACTGTTTTTT.

This chain joins TRBV5-1 and TRBJ2-7; tentatively, D is TRBD1 or TRBD2 (5 bases each). CDR1 and CDR2 (germline): SGHRS, YFSETQ. V lost 4 bases, J lost 4 bases, and 21 bases lay in between. This CDR3 is 16 amino acids long. This CDR3 reads CASSGRDVITRYEQYF. CDR3 bases: TGCGCCAGCAGCGGTCGGGACGTAATTACACGGTACGAGCAGTACTTC. Full variable domain (outside the CDR3, taken from reference TRBV5-1 and TRBJ2-7): KAGVTQTPRYLIKTRGQQVTLSCSPISGHRSVSWYQQTPGQGLQFLFEYFSETQRNKGNFPGRFSGRQFSNSRSEMNVSTLELGDSALYLCASSGRDVITRYEQYFGPGTRLTVT.

The sample holds one count of this clonotype. The V gene is TRBV19, the J gene TRBJ2-1; 8 nucleotides align to TRBD1. CDR1 LNHDA and CDR2 SQIVND come from the germline V gene (reference sequence). The CDR3 is 14 amino acids. V gave up 7 bases and J gave up 8 bases; unmatched junction bases: 10. The CDR3 reads CASTIGQGADEQFF. CDR3 DNA sequence: TGTGCCAGTACAATTGGGCAGGGGGCAGATGAGCAGTTCTTC.

The CDR3, as DNA: TGTGCCTGGTCCAGGCACTACGAGCAGTACTTC. Translation: CAWSRHYEQYF. The chain combines TRBV30 with TRBJ2-7; D is unresolved. V was cut by 5 bases and J by 3 bases, with 8 bases left in between. CDR3 length equals 11 residues. From germline, CDR1 is GTSNPN and CDR2 SVGIG (reference sequence).

The sample holds one count of this clonotype. This chain's CDR3 is CASSQKDYEQYF. CDR3 coding DNA: TGCGCCAGCTCCCAAAAAGATTACGAGCAGTACTTC. The chain couples TRBV4-1 to TRBJ2-7; D uncertain. This CDR3 spans 12 amino acids. V shed 8 bases and J shed 4 bases, with 12 bases lying between them. Looked up from germline, CDR1 is MGHRA and CDR2 is YSYEKL.

This chain uses TRBV28 with TRBJ1-2, with 7 bases matching TRBD1. Per germline, CDR1 MDHEN and CDR2 SYDVKM. The CDR3 runs to 14 residues. Losses at the gene ends were 6 bases for V and 0 bases for J; bases not matched to a gene: 4. CDR3 sequence: CASRYTGANYGYTF. For the CDR3, the DNA is TGTGCCAGCAGATATACAGGGGCTAACTATGGCTACACCTTC.

The chain links TRBV9 to TRBJ2-3; D possibly matches TRBD1 or TRBD2 (5 bases each). The germline CDR1 and CDR2 sequences are SGDLS and YYNGEE. V was pared by 4 bases and J by 5 bases, with 17 bases between. The CDR3 runs 15 residues. CDR3 protein: CASSPPGARGDTQYF. The CDR3 DNA reads TGTGCCAGCAGCCCCCCCGGGGCCCGGGGAGATACGCAGTATTTT.

J is TRBJ2-6 and V is TRBV20-1; D might be TRBD1 (5 bases). The CDR3 contains 13 residues. V was trimmed by 5 bases and J by 3 bases, leaving 8 bases between them. CDR1 and CDR2 from the germline V gene are DFQATT and SNEGSKA (reference sequence). In nucleotides, the CDR3 is TGCAGTGCTGGAAGGGGTGGGGCCAACGTCCTGACTTTC. It is translated as CSAGRGGANVLTF.

This clonotype was observed once. The chain has TRBV30 and TRBJ1-3; D is unresolved. V was shortened by 3 bases and J by 0 bases, with 6 bases between the two germline ends. Germline V gene lookup returns CDR1 GTSNPN and CDR2 SVGIG (reference sequence). The CDR3 totals 13 residues. The CDR3 spells CAWRHLSGNTIYF. The CDR3, as DNA: TGTGCCTGGAGACACCTCTCTGGAAACACCATATATTTT.

The chain is built from TRBV10-3 and TRBJ2-5, with TRBD2 matching 10 bases. This CDR3 has 17 amino acids. The germline V gene encodes CDR1 ENHRY and CDR2 SYGVKD. V shed 0 bases and J 5 bases; nucleotides not matched to a gene: 9. CDR3 coding DNA: TGTGCCATCAGTGAGTCGGTTAGCGGGGGGCCGAGGGAGACCCAGTACTTC. It translates to CAISESVSGGPRETQYF.

The gene calls are TRBV20-1 and TRBJ1-5; D is ambiguous. The CDR3 is 15 residues long. The germline CDR1 and CDR2 sequences are DFQATT and SNEGSKA (reference sequence). Trimming cost V 3 bases and J 0 bases, with 12 bases left between them. CDR3 region: CSASLSSGSNQPQHF. CDR3 nucleotides: TGCAGTGCTAGCTTATCATCGGGTAGCAATCAGCCCCAGCATTTT.

This clonotype was picked up a small number of times. CDR3 sequence reads: CASSRNTGELFF. For the CDR3, the DNA is TGTGCCAGCAGTCGAAACACCGGGGAGCTGTTTTTT. V usage is TRBV12-3 or TRBV12-4 and J usage is TRBJ2-2; D is unclear. With 5 bases removed from V and 2 bases from J, the gap between germline ends came to 3 bases. The CDR3 contains 12 residues.

The genes are TRBV5-6 and TRBJ2-1, with 10 bases matching TRBD2. This CDR3 spans 17 amino acids. Germline lookup yields CDR1 SGHDT and CDR2 YYEEEE. J lost 6 bases, V lost 3 bases, and 12 bases had no gene match. In DNA form, the CDR3 reads TGTGCCAGCAGCTGGAAGCGGGGGGGCCAGCTTCGCAATGAGCAGTTCTTC. As protein: CASSWKRGGQLRNEQFF.

The V gene is TRBV14, the J gene TRBJ2-5, with 9 bases lining up with TRBD2. Trimming cost V 2 bases and J 0 bases; bases outside gene matches: 7. The V gene's germline CDR1 is SGHDN and CDR2 FVKESK. The CDR3 runs 17 residues. The CDR3 nucleotides are TGTGCCAGCAGCCAATCTTTTGGCGGGGGGGACCAAGAGACCCAGTACTTC. It specifies CASSQSFGGGDQETQYF.

This chain joins TRBV29-1 and TRBJ2-5; 16 bases line up with TRBD2. The junction had 3 bases not matched to a gene; V was cut back by 3 bases and J by 2 bases. Germline V gene sequence: CDR1 SQVTM, CDR2 ANQGSEA. The length of the CDR3 is 16 residues. The CDR3 is CSVEGTSGGDQETQYF. The CDR3 nucleotides read TGCAGCGTTGAGGGGACTAGCGGGGGGGATCAAGAGACCCAGTACTTC.

The rearrangement uses TRBV29-1 and TRBJ1-1, with unresolved D. Trimming stripped 8 bases from V and 1 base from J, with 11 bases between. Germline CDR1 and CDR2: SQVTM and ANQGSEA. This CDR3 spans 12 amino acids. The CDR3 DNA is TGCAGCTCGGGAGTTTCGAACACTGAAGCTTTCTTT. Encoded protein: CSSGVSNTEAFF.

The J gene is TRBJ2-1, the V gene TRBV14; 8 bases are a match to TRBD2. From germline, CDR1 is SGHDN and CDR2 FVKESK. CDR3 size: 13 residues. V lost 7 bases, J lost 8 bases, and 7 bases stayed unmatched. The CDR3 reads CASNLGRGDEQFF. DNA for the CDR3: TGTGCCAGCAACCTGGGGCGGGGGGATGAGCAGTTCTTC.